This T cell receptor (beta chain) was recovered during a study of blood T cell repertoires in COVID-19. In this sample, this clone turned up a few times. Germline CDR1 reads SGDLS; CDR2 reads YYNGEE. This CDR3 has 13 amino acids. V was cut by 4 bases and J by 13 bases, with 15 bases left in between. The data were produced by immunoSEQ multiplex PCR, yet TCRdb's version contains in-frame clones alone and is incomplete. The table includes around 210,000 clones, 70% to 85% detected once. This chain joins TRBV9 and TRBJ1-6, with D perhaps TRBD1 (6 bases). The sequenced sample consisted of peripheral blood. This sequence originates from a woman at least 80 years old with COVID-19, enrolled during active disease. The chain's CDR3 is CASSSPPRGPLHF. The CDR3 DNA reads TGTGCCAGCAGCTCCCCCCCCAGGGGCCCCCTCCACTTT.